This T cell receptor (beta chain) was recovered during a study of blood T cell repertoires in COVID-19. Turning to the study itself: Nucleic acid was either cDNA or gDNA, and it came from T cells, B-cell-depleted T cells, or PBMCs.

The data were produced by immunoSEQ multiplex PCR, yet TCRdb's version contains in-frame clones alone and is incomplete. Among about 140,000 clones listed, approximately 89% were seen once. This clone was detected only once. Trimming left V 0 bases short and J 4 bases short, with 18 bases between. CDR1 and CDR2 (germline): LGHNA, YNFKEQ. The length of the CDR3 is 17 residues. The source of this sequence is a woman aged 45-65 years with acute or convalescent COVID-19. Input material: peripheral blood. The chain recombines TRBV4-2 with TRBJ1-2, with D perhaps TRBD1 (5 bases). The CDR3 DNA is TGTGCCAGCAGCCAAGAGCTGCGCGGGATTCAGGGCTATGGCTACACCTTC. It codes for CASSQELRGIQGYGYTF.